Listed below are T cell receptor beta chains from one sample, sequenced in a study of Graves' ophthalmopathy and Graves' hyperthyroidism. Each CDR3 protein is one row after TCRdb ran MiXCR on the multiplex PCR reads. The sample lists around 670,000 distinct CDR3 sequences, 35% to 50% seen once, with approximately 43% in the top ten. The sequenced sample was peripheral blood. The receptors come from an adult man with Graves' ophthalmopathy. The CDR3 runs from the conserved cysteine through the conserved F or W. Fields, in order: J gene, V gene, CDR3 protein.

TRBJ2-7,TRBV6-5,CASRGTDFYEQYF
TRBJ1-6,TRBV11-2,CASSFRLSIKDSPLHF
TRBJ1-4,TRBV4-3,CASSQAKGEAGRKKLFF
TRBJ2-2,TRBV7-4,CGSSLGLLPGELFF
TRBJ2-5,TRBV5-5,CASSFIGGGETQYF
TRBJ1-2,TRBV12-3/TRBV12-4,CASSSSYRGANYGYTF
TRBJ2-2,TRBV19,CASRSGVEFGGELFF
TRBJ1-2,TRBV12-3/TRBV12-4,CASSFLGAGGYTF
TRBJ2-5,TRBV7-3,CASSVRQGPRETQYF
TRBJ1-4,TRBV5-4,CASSSGFREKLFF
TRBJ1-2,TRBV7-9,CASSLDPSRRYTF
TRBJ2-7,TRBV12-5,CASGLGDGSYEQYF
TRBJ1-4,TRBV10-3,CASSAGTPNEKLFF
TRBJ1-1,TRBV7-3,CASSDATNSGAEAFF
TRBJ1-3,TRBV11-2,CASSLIGQAGNTIYF
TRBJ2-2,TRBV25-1,CASLIASRNTGELFF
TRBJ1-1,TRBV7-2,CASSFGGINTEAFF
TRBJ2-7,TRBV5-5,CASSDPGQGADEQYF
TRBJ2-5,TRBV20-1,CSAIIPSGGRRSQYF
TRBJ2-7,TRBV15,CATSSAKGRRGEQYF
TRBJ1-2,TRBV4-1,CASSQVGTYGYTF
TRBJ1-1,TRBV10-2,CASSELGEAFF
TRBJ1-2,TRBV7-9,CASSSMGGADGYTF
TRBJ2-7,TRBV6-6,CASTMTSKSYEQYF
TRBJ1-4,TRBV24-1,CATSTGIDEKLFF
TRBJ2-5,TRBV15,CATSRGLLKVGQETQYF
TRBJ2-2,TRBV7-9,CASSFGRGSGELFF
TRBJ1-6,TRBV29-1,CSVGGTGGRAALHF
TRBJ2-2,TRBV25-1,CASSLDLTGELFF
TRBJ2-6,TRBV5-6,CASSPFRDRISGANVLTF
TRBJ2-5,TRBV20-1,CSAGVDRAQETQYF
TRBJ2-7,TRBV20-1,CSVESPLGDEQYF
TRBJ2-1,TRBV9,CASSVEGGLGNEQFF
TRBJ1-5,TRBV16,CASSQFGQVRQPQHF
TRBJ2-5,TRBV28,CASSEWTSGSWETQYF